The source of this TCR beta chain is a study of immune heterogeneity within non-small cell lung tumors (dated by TCRdb to the late 2010s). For the wider study: Histology comprised several squamous cell carcinomas, ten to eleven non-squamous carcinomas and 1 tumor not otherwise specified. Transcriptome data were available for just 35 to 50 loci from 12 patients, whereas TCR repertoire analysis spanned 57 tumor loci from roughly 14 patients. Neoantigen binding to each patient's HLA alleles was predicted with netMHCpan-3.0 for mutant peptides of 8 to 11 amino acids. Whole-exome sequencing, RNA-seq and TCR beta repertoire sequencing were combined for multiple spatially distinct regions from each NSCLC tumor so that intratumoral immune heterogeneity could be examined.

Broader findings and caveats from the paper: High-frequency TCR beta clonotypes were largely distinct between individual patients. A statistically significant but moderate positive correlation (R roughly 0.33) was observed between local T-cell repertoire clonality and local tumor mutational burden. Within a patient, identical dominant CDR3B clonotypes were found to recur across loci, yet unique high-frequency clones were also harbored in different tumor locations.

Of note for this clonotype: Its antigen has not been determined. This may stem from a read error, because a much larger clone lies one nucleotide away.

A multiplex PCR system amplified the TCR beta CDR3 region, with a first 10-cycle round using 32 V-gene forward and 13 J-gene reverse primers. The first PCR round was done with a QIAGEN Multiplex PCR Kit, and the primer sequences were filed in Chinese patent CN105087789A. Illumina universal primers were attached in a second round of PCR run with the Phusion High-Fidelity PCR Kit. TCR libraries were paired-end sequenced at 151 bp read length on the Illumina HiSeq X Ten platform. The authors' pipeline ran thus. Reads without multiplex PCR primers were removed using Cutadapt, read pairs were merged using PEAR, and CDR3 regions were called using MiXCR with default settings. Repertoire diversity used Shannon entropy, and clonality was computed as one minus Shannon entropy divided by ln of productive unique sequence count. Dominant or high-frequency T-cell clones were defined as clonotypes at frequencies of at least 0.5%. The raw public reads went through TCRdb reprocessing: fastp at Q25, MiXCR clone calling, in-frame beta chains kept. Every distinct CDR3 protein forms one entry, paired with its most common genes and DNA. The V and J calls follow TCRdb's processing rather than the paper's. A total of about 10,000 distinct CDR3 sequences appear in this sample, about 26% of them only once. 27% of the sample lies in the top ten.

The TCR template was genomic DNA extracted from bulk tumor tissue, and 600 ng of gDNA was amplified for each sample. During surgery, multiple biopsies were taken from each primary tumor, with sampling sites spaced as far apart as possible within the tumor mass. Patients in the study cohort, which was described as untreated, were newly diagnosed NSCLC cases going through curative surgery. The donors were 15 patients with newly diagnosed non-small cell lung cancer who were having surgery with curative intent. A couple of independent pathologists reviewed the resected tumor masses. Only DNA and RNA samples of high quality went on to sequencing. The sequencing sample was made of lung tumor tissue. The origin of this receptor is a woman in her forties or fifties with non-small cell lung cancer.

The sequence in DNA is TGTGCCAGCATCTTATCGGGAGCTCTGAATGAGCAGTTCTTC. It translates as CASILSGALNEQFF. Here the chain combines TRBV11-2 and TRBJ2-1, with TRBD2 perhaps the D gene, on 6 matching bases. Based on the germline V gene, the CDR1 and CDR2 sequences are SGHAT and FQNNGV. From cysteine to phenylalanine, the CDR3 is 14 amino acids long. CDR3 DNA only is kept here, 42 bases in frame from base 1.